This T cell receptor (beta chain) was recovered during a study of blood T cells in healthy people across ages. Comments on this clonotype: Antigen unknown. An end of the junction differs from the germline gene, which may be a read error.

A second PCR of 7 to 11 cycles used a sample-barcoded 5' primer and a J-beta primer mix. Unique molecular identifiers of 12 random nucleotides labeled each cDNA. Individual samples furnished no less than 2.5 million CDR3-containing paired-end reads apiece. One entry per CDR3 protein, called by TCRdb with MiXCR from the 5' RACE reads. The data hold fewer than 900,000 distinct CDR3 sequences, with 45% to 50% observed a single time. The CDR3 extends over 17 amino acids. In germline, CDR1 is SGHTA, CDR2 FQGNSA. Whole-study findings and limits: A strong correlation between TCR beta diversity and naive T cell percentage was seen. The study regarded diversity estimates from one million T cells as underestimates.

The origin of this receptor is an older woman in good health. This chain connects TRBV7-2 to TRBJ2-3; D might be TRBD1 (6 bases). Material for sequencing was blood. The CDR3 sequence is CASSLATGLGYTETQYF. CDR3 nucleotide sequence: TGTGCCAGCAGCTTAGCTACAGGGTTAGGCTACACAGAGACGCAGTATTTT. Full variable domain (missing parts from reference TRBV7-2 and TRBJ2-3): GAGVSQSPSNKVTEKGKDVELRCDPISGHTALYWYRQSLGQGLEFLIYFQGNSAPDKSGLPSDRFSAERTGGSVSTLTIQRTQQEDSAVYLCASSLATGLGYTETQYFGPGTRLTVL.